This T cell receptor beta chain was identified in a study of blood T cell repertoires in COVID-19. Across the study: The cDNA or gDNA used as material had been derived from T cells, B-cell-depleted T cells, or PBMCs.

This clone was recorded only once. Authors' data handling: Reference gene primer amplification yielded estimated nucleated cell counts. Generated by immunoSEQ multiplex PCR, the TCRdb table keeps only in-frame clones and is missing some. V and J calls plus clone size are reproduced from that table; the DNA served to infer D and trimming. This table holds roughly 250,000 clones, 88% found once. The TCR originated in a man aged 60 to 75 who had recovered from COVID-19. Sequencing was done on a sample of peripheral blood.

Written as DNA, the CDR3 is TGCAGCGCCAAACCGCGACTTGACAGGGGCACTGAAGCTTTCTTT. Amino acids: CSAKPRLDRGTEAFF. The V gene is TRBV29-1, the J gene TRBJ1-1; 8 bases match TRBD1. CDR3 length: 15 amino acids. Germline V gives CDR1 SQVTM, CDR2 ANQGSEA. With 7 bases clipped from V and 4 bases from J, the junction kept 14 bases outside the gene matches.